The clone carrying this TCR beta chain was seen a single time. For the second PCR, which ran for 7 to 11 cycles, a sample-barcoded 5' primer and a J-beta primer mix were used. MiXCR, run by TCRdb on the 5' RACE reads, gives a single entry per CDR3 protein. The sample yields more than 900,000 distinct CDR3 sequences, 20% to 25% seen once. The record originates from a study of blood T cells in healthy people across ages. The V gene's germline CDR1 is MNHEY and CDR2 SMNVEV (reference sequence). With 5 bases clipped from V and 10 bases from J, the junction kept 7 bases outside the gene matches. The CDR3 has 13 amino acids. The sample was also linked to a second study, of T cells of mothers and their children.

The chain combines TRBV27 with TRBJ2-1; TRBD2 matches 8 bases. The sequenced material came from blood. The TCR sequence derives from a girl aged 2 to 10 in good health. CDR3: CASSPRTSWEQFF. CDR3 coding DNA: TGTGCCAGCAGTCCCCGGACTAGCTGGGAGCAGTTCTTC.